The 10 T cell receptor beta chains below all came from one sample that was sequenced in a study of T cell responses to AZD1222 COVID-19 vaccine (dated by TCRdb to about 2021). The time point label corresponds to: baseline before first vaccination. To prepare the library, the immunoSEQ multiplex PCR assay was applied. TCRdb took this table from immuneACCESS and kept in-frame rearrangements with V and J called. Such tables lack part of the clones; where checked against another copy, unresolved V genes explain under half of the gap, and the rest is unexplained. Across this sample there are around 180,000 clones, with 80% to 95% seen only once. Clones ranked in the top ten supply over 9.5% of the sample. Sequencing used peripheral blood, obtained on day 0 of AZD1222 vaccination. The source is an adult in good health.

This clone has only one observation. This rearrangement joins TRBV25-1 to TRBJ1-1; D is unclear. The CDR3 is made up of 12 amino acids. Germline V lookup: CDR1 MGHDK, CDR2 SYGVNS. With 1 base removed from V and 10 bases from J, the gap between germline ends came to 10 bases. The CDR3 bases are TGTGCCAGCAGTGAATCGAATGGTTTAGCTTTCTTT. It yields the protein CASSESNGLAFF.

The J gene is TRBJ1-2, the V gene TRBV11-2; TRBD1 agrees at 7 bases. This CDR3 has 14 residues. The V segment lost 4 bases and the J segment 7 bases; nucleotides outside the gene matches: 9. The V gene's germline CDR1 is SGHAT and CDR2 FQNNGV. The CDR3 here is CASSSGTGAAGYTF. CDR3 nucleotide sequence: TGTGCCAGCAGCTCCGGAACAGGGGCGGCTGGCTACACCTTC.

The chain has TRBV28 and TRBJ2-1; D is unclear. CDR1 is MDHEN and CDR2 is SYDVKM in the germline V gene. CDR3 length equals 13 residues. V was clipped by 5 bases and J by 3 bases, with 8 bases between them. The CDR3 DNA reads TGTGCCAGCAGTACCGGGTTCTACAATGAGCAGTTCTTC. This encodes CASSTGFYNEQFF.

The V call is TRBV2, the J call TRBJ1-3, with unresolved D. The CDR3 length is 12 residues. Germline V gene lookup returns CDR1 SNHLY and CDR2 FYNNEI. Between the trimmed V and J ends, which lost 4 bases and 3 bases, there was a span of 4 bases. CDR3: CASSGSGNTIYF. CDR3 sequence (DNA): TGTGCCAGCAGTGGCAGTGGAAACACCATATATTTT.

V is TRBV15 and J is TRBJ1-1; no definite D call. V was cut by 0 bases and J by 7 bases, with 15 bases left in between. The CDR3 has 15 residues. Germline loops: CDR1 LNHNV, CDR2 YYDKDF (reference sequence). The CDR3 DNA follows: TGTGCCACCAGCAGAGATACGGCTCCTGACCGTGAAGCTTTCTTT. This translates into CATSRDTAPDREAFF.

CDR3 sequence reads: CASSLPLAEVYNEQFF. The CDR3 coding sequence is TGCGCCAGCAGCCTCCCACTAGCGGAAGTCTACAATGAGCAGTTCTTC. The chain links TRBV10-1 to TRBJ2-1, with 8 bases aligning to TRBD2. Trimming at V came to 6 bases and at J to 3 bases, leaving 10 bases not matched to a gene. Germline CDR1 reads WNHNN; CDR2 reads SYGVQD (reference sequence). The CDR3 length is 16 residues.

The V and J genes are TRBV18 and TRBJ2-2; 8 nucleotides line up with TRBD1. The V segment lost 2 bases and the J segment 7 bases; nucleotides outside the gene matches: 9. This CDR3 is 16 amino acids long. Germline CDR1 KGHSH, CDR2 LQKENI. This chain's CDR3 is CASSPVSGQVVGELFF. The CDR3 coding sequence is TGTGCCAGCTCACCAGTTTCGGGACAGGTCGTCGGGGAGCTGTTTTTT.

This clone was detected only once. The chain has TRBV28 and TRBJ1-6, with 9 positions matching TRBD1. CDR3 size: 16 residues. Germline loops: CDR1 MDHEN, CDR2 SYDVKM. V lost 4 bases and J lost 6; bases outside the gene matches: 7. CDR3 amino acids: CASSSPGTGINSPLHF. The DNA for the CDR3 is TGTGCCAGCAGTTCCCCCGGGACAGGGATTAATTCACCCCTCCACTTT.

The rearrangement joins TRBV27 to TRBJ1-2; D gene uncertain. CDR1 and CDR2 from the germline V gene are MNHEY and SMNVEV (reference sequence). Trimming stripped 2 bases from V and 3 bases from J, with 7 bases between. This CDR3 spans 13 amino acids. The CDR3 here is CASSLKVYYGYTF. CDR3 sequence (DNA): TGTGCCAGCAGTTTAAAAGTCTACTATGGCTACACCTTC.

The V call is TRBV19, the J call TRBJ2-3, with D perhaps TRBD2 (6 bases). Per the germline V gene, CDR1 is LNHDA and CDR2 is SQIVND (reference sequence). The V and J ends lost 5 bases and 4 bases respectively, with 13 bases between them. The CDR3 loop spans 14 amino acids. CDR3 coding DNA: TGTGCCAGTAGTCCGTTGGAGGGCTCAGATACGCAGTATTTT. This codes for CASSPLEGSDTQYF.